Following are 10 T cell receptor beta chains from one sample sequenced in a study of shared clonotypes between healthy human individuals. Sequencing used immunoSEQ multiplex PCR; TCRdb keeps in-frame clones, though not all of them. The sample holds about 2.5 million clones, less than 95% seen once. The sample comprised naive CD4+ T cells from PBMCs. Subset of the sample: CD45RA+ positively selected. The receptors here all came from a man between 18 and 35 years old in good health. Some clones in this sample may be carry-over from other donors' samples.

The chain recombines TRBV11-2 with TRBJ1-2; 8 bases agree with TRBD1. J lost 4 bases, V lost 5 bases, and 3 bases had no gene match. The germline gives CDR1 SGHAT, CDR2 FQNNGV. There are 13 residues in the CDR3. The CDR3 sequence is CASSRTGFYGYTF. CDR3 sequence (DNA): TGTGCCAGCAGCCGGACAGGGTTCTATGGCTACACCTTC.

The chain employs TRBV7-9 and TRBJ2-1, with 14 nucleotides matching TRBD2. The V segment lost 4 bases and the J segment 9 bases; nucleotides outside the gene matches: 11. The CDR3 has 17 amino acids. Germline CDR1 SEHNR, CDR2 FQNEAQ (reference sequence). The CDR3 DNA reads as TGTGCCAGCAGCTCAGCAAGACTAGCGGGAGGGCACGGTGAGCAGTTCTTC. It is translated as CASSSARLAGGHGEQFF.

The J gene is TRBJ1-1, the V gene TRBV27, with TRBD1 as a possible D gene (5 bases). Germline V gene lookup returns CDR1 MNHEY and CDR2 SMNVEV (reference sequence). V was trimmed by 4 bases and J by 5 bases, leaving 20 bases between them. This CDR3 comprises 16 residues. CDR3 nucleotide sequence: TGTGCCAGCAGTTCCGCCCATTTGGCCCGGGGGACTGAAGCTTTCTTT. Translation: CASSSAHLARGTEAFF.

The chain combines TRBV5-1 with TRBJ1-5; the D gene is possibly TRBD1 (5 bases). Germline CDR1 reads SGHRS; CDR2 reads YFSETQ. There are 15 residues in the CDR3. Trimming removed 1 base from V and 7 bases from J, with 15 bases in between. This CDR3 is CASSLFPGSVQPQHF. DNA for the CDR3: TGCGCCAGCAGCTTGTTTCCAGGGAGTGTACAGCCCCAGCATTTT. Supplemented by reference TRBV5-1 and TRBJ1-5, the full variable domain reads KAGVTQTPRYLIKTRGQQVTLSCSPISGHRSVSWYQQTPGQGLQFLFEYFSETQRNKGNFPGRFSGRQFSNSRSEMNVSTLELGDSALYLCASSLFPGSVQPQHFGDGTRLSIL.

The rearrangement uses TRBV10-3 and TRBJ2-5, with D tentatively TRBD1 (5 bases). The CDR3 extends over 13 amino acids. CDR1 and CDR2 (germline): ENHRY, SYGVKD. V gave up 3 bases and J gave up 5 bases, with 10 bases separating them. The CDR3 sequence: CAISDRDEETQYF. The CDR3 region has the DNA TGTGCCATCAGTGACAGGGATGAGGAGACCCAGTACTTC.

This sequence joins TRBV7-9 and TRBJ2-7, with a tentative D call TRBD2 (7 bases). This CDR3 spans 14 amino acids. From germline, CDR1 is SEHNR and CDR2 FQNEAQ (reference sequence). V dropped 3 bases and J dropped 7 bases, with 16 bases sitting between them. For the CDR3, the DNA is TGTGCCAGCAGCTTCCGGGGGGCGGCTGGGGAGCAGTACTTC. This gives the protein CASSFRGAAGEQYF.

The chain carries TRBV30 and TRBJ2-3; the D gene is possibly TRBD1 (5 bases). Germline loops: CDR1 GTSNPN, CDR2 SVGIG (reference sequence). The germline V and J ends were trimmed by 7 bases and 0 bases, with 11 bases remaining between them. The CDR3 is 13 residues long. CDR3 protein: CASGAHSTDTQYF. CDR3 in DNA: TGTGCCTCTGGGGCCCATAGCACAGATACGCAGTATTTT.

The chain links TRBV5-1 to TRBJ2-5; D may match TRBD1 or TRBD2 (5 bases each). The CDR3 loop spans 15 amino acids. CDR1 and CDR2 from the germline V gene are SGHRS and YFSETQ. Trimming pared 3 bases from V and 4 bases from J, leaving 16 bases between. Here the CDR3 DNA reads TGCGCCAGCAGCTCCACCGGGACCAAAGGAGAGACCCAGTACTTC. This translates into CASSSTGTKGETQYF.

J is TRBJ2-5 and V is TRBV25-1; maybe TRBD1 (6 bases). The CDR3 runs to 13 residues. The V end lost 5 bases, the J end lost 1 base, and 8 bases lay between the germline ends. Germline V gene data show CDR1 as MGHDK and CDR2 as SYGVNS. The CDR3 region is CASSRDTQETQYF. As DNA, the CDR3 is TGTGCCAGCAGTCGGGACACCCAAGAGACCCAGTACTTC.

The genes are TRBV30 and TRBJ1-6; TRBD1 agrees at 10 bases. Per the germline V gene, CDR1 is GTSNPN and CDR2 is SVGIG (reference sequence). The trim removed 3 bases at V and 10 bases at J, leaving 18 bases unmatched. This CDR3 is 18 amino acids long. CDR3 in amino acids: CAWRTPGDRGGRGSPLHF. The CDR3 DNA sequence: TGTGCCTGGAGGACTCCCGGGGACAGGGGAGGAAGAGGGTCACCCCTCCACTTT.